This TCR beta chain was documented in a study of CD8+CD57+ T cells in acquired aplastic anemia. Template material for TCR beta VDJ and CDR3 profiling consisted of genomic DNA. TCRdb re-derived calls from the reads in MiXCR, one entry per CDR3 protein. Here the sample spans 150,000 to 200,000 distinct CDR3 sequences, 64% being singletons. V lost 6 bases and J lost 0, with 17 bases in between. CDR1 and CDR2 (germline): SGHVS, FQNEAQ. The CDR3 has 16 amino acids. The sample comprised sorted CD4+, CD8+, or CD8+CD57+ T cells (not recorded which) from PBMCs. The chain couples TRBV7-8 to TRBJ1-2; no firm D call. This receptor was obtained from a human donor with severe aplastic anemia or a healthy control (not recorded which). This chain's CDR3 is CASSPEAGSANYGYTF. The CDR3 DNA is TGTGCCAGCAGTCCAGAGGCTGGGAGCGCTAACTATGGCTACACCTTC.